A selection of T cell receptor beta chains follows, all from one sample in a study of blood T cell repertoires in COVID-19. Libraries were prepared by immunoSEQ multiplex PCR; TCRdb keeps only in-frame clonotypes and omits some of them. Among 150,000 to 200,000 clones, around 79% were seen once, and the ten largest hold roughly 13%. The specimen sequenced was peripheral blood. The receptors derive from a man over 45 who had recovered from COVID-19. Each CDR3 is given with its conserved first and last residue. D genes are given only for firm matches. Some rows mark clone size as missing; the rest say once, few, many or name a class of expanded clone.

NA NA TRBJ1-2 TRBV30 CAWSIGQAYGYTF TGTGCCTGGAGTATTGGGCAGGCCTATGGCTACACCTTC
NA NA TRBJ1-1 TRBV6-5 CASSYDREAFF TGTGCCAGCAGTTATGACAGGGAAGCTTTCTTT
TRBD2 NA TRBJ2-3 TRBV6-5 CASSYSLAGMTDTQYF TGTGCCAGCAGTTACTCGCTAGCGGGAATGACAGATACGCAGTATTTT
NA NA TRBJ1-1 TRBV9 CASSPNRANTEAFF TGTGCCAGCAGCCCCAACAGGGCGAACACTGAAGCTTTCTTT
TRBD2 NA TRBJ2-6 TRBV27 CASSLIAGGPKSSGANVLTF TGTGCCAGCAGTTTAATAGCGGGAGGGCCCAAAAGCTCTGGGGCCAACGTCCTGACTTTC
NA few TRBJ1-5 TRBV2 CASSALGAAQPQHF TGTGCCAGCAGTGCCCTAGGGGCGGCTCAGCCCCAGCATTTT
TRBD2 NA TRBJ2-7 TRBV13 CASSLRTRGQYEQYF TGTGCCAGCAGCCTCCGGACTAGAGGGCAGTACGAGCAGTACTTC
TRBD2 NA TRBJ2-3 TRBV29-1 CRAGGAGDTQYF TGCAGGGCCGGGGGGGCTGGAGATACGCAGTATTTT
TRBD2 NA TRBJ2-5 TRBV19 CASSATRSSSGIMKETQYF TGTGCCAGTAGCGCCACGCGGTCGTCTAGCGGGATTATGAAGGAGACCCAGTACTTC
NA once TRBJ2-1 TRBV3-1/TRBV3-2 CASSHLHGGYNEQFF TGTGCCAGCAGCCACCTCCATGGCGGCTACAATGAGCAGTTCTTC
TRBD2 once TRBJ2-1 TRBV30 CAWTHLGLAGGLGPFF TGTGCCTGGACTCATCTGGGACTAGCGGGAGGGTTGGGTCCGTTCTTC
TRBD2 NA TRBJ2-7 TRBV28 CASSLQSGGRWEQYF TGTGCCAGCAGTTTACAATCGGGAGGGAGGTGGGAGCAGTACTTC
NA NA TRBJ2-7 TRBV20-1 CSARTGYEQYF TGCAGTGCTAGGACGGGCTACGAGCAGTACTTC
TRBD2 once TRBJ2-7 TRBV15 CATSRDYMGGTYLEQYF TGTGCCACCAGCAGAGATTACATGGGGGGGACTTACCTCGAGCAGTACTTC
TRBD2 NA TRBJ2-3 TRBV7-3 CASSLRRLAGVDTQYF TGTGCCAGCAGCTTAAGACGGTTAGCGGGAGTAGATACGCAGTATTTT
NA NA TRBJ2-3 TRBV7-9 CASSPVPHTQYF TGTGCCAGCAGCCCAGTACCCCATACGCAGTATTTT
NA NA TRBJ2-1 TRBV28 CASSFLGSYNEQFF TGTGCCAGCAGTTTCCTAGGCTCCTACAATGAGCAGTTCTTC
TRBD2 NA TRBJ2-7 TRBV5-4 CASSLGLAGAGFREQYF TGTGCCAGCAGCTTGGGACTAGCGGGAGCCGGGTTTAGGGAGCAGTACTTC
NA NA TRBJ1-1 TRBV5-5 CASSLWAENTEAFF TGTGCCAGCAGCTTGTGGGCAGAGAACACTGAAGCTTTCTTT
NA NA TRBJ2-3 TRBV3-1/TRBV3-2 CASSLNGETDTQYF TGTGCCAGCAGCCTCAACGGTGAAACAGATACGCAGTATTTT
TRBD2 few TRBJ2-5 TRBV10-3 CAIMGGLGETQYF TGTGCCATCATGGGGGGACTAGGGGAGACCCAGTACTTC
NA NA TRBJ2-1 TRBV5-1 CASSLGADSFYFEQFF TGCGCCAGCAGCCTTGGAGCGGACTCTTTTTATTTTGAGCAGTTCTTC